One sample yielded the 9 T cell receptor beta chains listed below, sequenced in a study of graft-versus-host responses after intestinal transplantation. Their antigens remain unidentified. Sequencing was performed with immunoSEQ multiplex PCR; in TCRdb, only in-frame clones are kept and a portion is missing. This table has about 120,000 clones, about 93% appearing once. This material consisted of unstimulated CD4+ T cells sorted from spleen or lymph node cells, taken before intestinal transplant. These receptors originate from a human donor who received an intestinal transplant.

The rearrangement links TRBV10-1 to TRBJ2-5, with D possibly TRBD1 on 6 matching bases. The V end was cut by 4 bases, the J end by 2 bases, with 8 bases between. This CDR3 region has 13 residues. CDR1 and CDR2 from the germline V gene are WNHNN and SYGVQD (reference sequence). In DNA form, the CDR3 reads TGCGCCAGCAGTGGGACAGTGCAAGAGACCCAGTACTTC. Translation gives CASSGTVQETQYF.

This clone was seen only a few times. The chain has TRBV7-6 and TRBJ1-3; D perhaps matches TRBD1 (5 bases). This CDR3 contains 14 residues. Looked up from germline, CDR1 is SGHVS and CDR2 is FNYEAQ. V dropped 5 bases and J dropped 3 bases, with 11 bases sitting between them. The CDR3 sequence is CASSHGTVGNTIYF. For the CDR3, the DNA is TGTGCCAGCAGCCACGGGACGGTTGGAAACACCATATATTTT.

The rearrangement uses TRBV5-1 and TRBJ1-4, with unresolved D. CDR1 SGHRS and CDR2 YFSETQ come from the germline V gene. The CDR3 totals 14 residues. Trimming pared 0 bases from V and 7 bases from J, leaving 10 bases between. The DNA for the CDR3 is TGCGCCAGCAGCTTGGAAGGGTTGGGTGAAAAACTGTTTTTT. Protein: CASSLEGLGEKLFF.

J is TRBJ2-1 and V is TRBV7-3, with 9 bases aligning to TRBD2. CDR1 is SGHTA, CDR2 FQGTGA, per germline. CDR3 length: 14 amino acids. J was trimmed by 6 bases and V by 0 bases; bases with no gene match: 0. Written as DNA, the CDR3 is TGTGCCAGCAGCTTAACTAGCGGGAGCAATGAGCAGTTCTTC. Translating it yields CASSLTSGSNEQFF.

This clone was observed once. The chain recombines TRBV4-1 with TRBJ2-6, with D possibly being TRBD1 or TRBD2 (5 bases each). The CDR3 sequence is 18 residues long. V dropped 0 bases and J dropped 2 bases, with 14 bases sitting between them. The V gene's germline CDR1 is MGHRA and CDR2 YSYEKL. The CDR3: CASSQDYQGATGANVLTF. The DNA of the CDR3 is TGCGCCAGCAGCCAAGATTACCAGGGAGCGACTGGGGCCAACGTCCTGACTTTC.

The CDR3 region has the DNA TGTGCCATCAGTCGACAGCCCGAAGCTAACTATGGCTACACCTTC. Translating it yields CAISRQPEANYGYTF. The chain combines TRBV10-3 with TRBJ1-2; D possibly corresponds to TRBD1 (5 bases). This CDR3 region has 15 residues. Looked up from germline, CDR1 is ENHRY and CDR2 is SYGVKD. V was clipped by 5 bases and J by 0 bases, with 13 bases between them.

This chain joins TRBV10-2 and TRBJ1-1; possibly TRBD1 for D (6 bases). V was trimmed by 3 bases and J by 1 base, leaving 12 bases between them. The CDR3 covers 15 residues. The V gene's germline CDR1 is WSHSY and CDR2 SAAADI. The CDR3 nucleotides read TGCGCCAGCAGTGAACCCTCGGGACAGAACACTGAAGCTTTCTTT. Encoded protein: CASSEPSGQNTEAFF.

The V call is TRBV11-3, the J call TRBJ2-5; D is perhaps TRBD1 (5 bases). Germline-derived CDR1 and CDR2 are SGHNT and YENEEA. The CDR3 runs 14 residues. Trimming removed 5 bases from V and 0 bases from J, with 10 bases in between. The CDR3 region is CASSPGAYQETQYF. The CDR3 DNA is TGTGCCAGCAGCCCTGGGGCGTACCAAGAGACCCAGTACTTC.

The sample holds one count of this clone. This chain joins TRBV27 and TRBJ1-5; D not certain. This CDR3 spans 13 amino acids. V was clipped by 3 bases and J by 6 bases, with 9 bases between them. CDR1 MNHEY and CDR2 SMNVEV come from the germline V gene (reference sequence). For the CDR3, the DNA is TGTGCCAGCAGTTTTACGGGGAGTCAGCCCCAGCATTTT. Protein: CASSFTGSQPQHF.